These T cell receptor beta chains were read from a single sample in a study of shared clonotypes between healthy human individuals. Sequencing used immunoSEQ multiplex PCR; TCRdb keeps in-frame clones, though not all of them. The table lists about 680,000 clones, about three quarters of them singletons. The sample was memory CD4+ T cells sorted from blood. These receptors were collected from a woman in her twenties or thirties in good health. Both conserved end residues are part of each CDR3. D genes are given only for firm matches. Clone size, where shown, is once, few, many, or a class for clones that have expanded.

NA	TRBD1	TRBV28	TRBJ2-7	CASSLTGGAEEQYF	TGTGCCAGCAGCCTCACAGGGGGCGCGGAAGAGCAGTACTTC
NA	NA	TRBV15	TRBJ1-4	CATSRDPGRKLFF	TGTGCCACCAGCAGAGATCCTGGGAGAAAACTGTTTTTT
few	NA	TRBV4-2	TRBJ2-3	CASSLTDTQYF	TGTGCCAGCAGCCTCACAGATACGCAGTATTTT
NA	NA	TRBV28	TRBJ1-4	CASSLLGTNEKLFF	TGTGCCAGCAGCCTACTAGGAACTAATGAAAAACTGTTTTTT
NA	NA	TRBV19	TRBJ1-1	CASSANRVGVEAFF	TGTGCCAGTAGTGCCAACAGGGTTGGAGTAGAAGCTTTCTTT
once	TRBD2	TRBV28	TRBJ2-1	CASREVAGGSYNEQFF	TGTGCCAGCAGGGAAGTAGCGGGAGGCTCCTACAATGAGCAGTTCTTC
NA	NA	TRBV28	TRBJ2-5	CASSLSGQHATQETQYF	TGTGCCAGCAGTTTAAGCGGACAACATGCTACCCAAGAGACCCAGTACTTC
once	NA	TRBV28	TRBJ2-7	CASSLRAGLSYEQYF	TGTGCCAGCAGTTTACGTGCAGGTCTCTCCTACGAGCAGTACTTC
NA	NA	TRBV6-1	TRBJ1-3	CASSVGGIGNTIYF	TGTGCCAGCAGTGTTGGGGGAATTGGAAACACCATATATTTT
NA	NA	TRBV19	TRBJ1-5	CASTDTRVGNQPQHF	TGTGCCAGTACCGACACGCGTGTAGGAAATCAGCCCCAGCATTTT
NA	NA	TRBV7-9	TRBJ2-5	CASSPGGWETQYF	TGTGCCAGCAGCCCCGGCGGTTGGGAGACCCAGTACTTC
NA	NA	TRBV20-1	TRBJ1-2	CSARGRGLFGF	TGCAGTGCTAGGGGGCGGGGATTGTTCGGCTTC
NA	TRBD1	TRBV29-1	TRBJ2-5	CSTRTGTETQYF	TGCAGCACCCGGACAGGGACGGAGACCCAGTACTTC
NA	NA	TRBV30	TRBJ1-2	CAWSVGGGYTF	TGTGCCTGGAGTGTAGGCGGTGGCTACACCTTC
NA	NA	TRBV10-3	TRBJ2-2	CAISESATGFSSGELFF	TGTGCCATCAGTGAGTCGGCTACAGGGTTCTCCAGCGGGGAGCTGTTTTTT
NA	NA	TRBV7-9	TRBJ2-5	CASRGGRRLQETQYF	TGTGCCAGCAGAGGGGGGAGGCGTCTTCAAGAGACCCAGTACTTC
NA	NA	TRBV7-9	TRBJ1-1	CASSETTETEAFF	TGTGCCAGCAGCGAGACGACAGAGACTGAAGCTTTCTTT
NA	NA	TRBV7-2	TRBJ1-2	CASSYAGEGYTF	TGTGCCAGCAGCTACGCGGGGGAGGGCTACACCTTC
few	NA	TRBV30	TRBJ2-7	CAWSVGGKSYEQYF	TGTGCCTGGAGTGTAGGCGGCAAGTCCTACGAGCAGTACTTC
NA	TRBD2	TRBV19	TRBJ2-5	CASSVSGTSGAVTQYF	TGTGCCAGTAGTGTCTCCGGGACTAGCGGCGCGGTGACCCAGTACTTC
NA	TRBD2	TRBV11-2	TRBJ2-7	CASSLSGSLYEQYF	TGTGCCAGCAGCTTAAGCGGGAGCCTATACGAGCAGTACTTC
NA	TRBD1	TRBV11-2	TRBJ2-7	CASSLPPGQGRPYEQYF	TGTGCCAGCAGCCTACCCCCGGGACAGGGCAGACCCTACGAGCAGTACTTC
NA	NA	TRBV7-9	TRBJ2-1	CASSLRAGLYNEQFF	TGTGCCAGCAGCTTACGGGCGGGACTCTACAATGAGCAGTTCTTC
NA	NA	TRBV29-1	TRBJ1-1	CSVEKHSGTVNTEAFF	TGCAGCGTTGAAAAACATTCTGGGACGGTGAACACTGAAGCTTTCTTT
NA	NA	TRBV6-8	TRBJ2-1	CASSNPRDSYNEQFF	TGTGCCAGCTCGAACCCCAGGGACTCCTACAATGAGCAGTTCTTC
NA	TRBD2	TRBV5-8	TRBJ2-7	CASSWTSGRDLGEQYF	TGTGCCAGCAGCTGGACTAGCGGGAGGGACCTAGGCGAGCAGTACTTC
NA	TRBD2	TRBV7-2	TRBJ2-7	CASSSTSGAYEQYF	TGTGCCAGCAGCTCGACTAGCGGGGCTTACGAGCAGTACTTC
NA	NA	TRBV2	TRBJ1-5	CASSESPSNQPQHF	TGTGCCAGCAGTGAATCCCCCAGCAATCAGCCCCAGCATTTT
NA	NA	TRBV7-3	TRBJ2-3	CASSSGGLGGTDTQYF	TGTGCCAGCAGCTCAGGCGGTCTTGGGGGCACAGATACGCAGTATTTT
once	TRBD2	TRBV28	TRBJ2-5	CASSPGLAGPQETQYF	TGTGCCAGCAGTCCGGGACTAGCGGGACCTCAAGAGACCCAGTACTTC
few	NA	TRBV2	TRBJ1-5	CASSGNRNQPQHF	TGTGCCAGCAGTGGGAACAGGAATCAGCCCCAGCATTTT
NA	TRBD1	TRBV19	TRBJ2-3	CASSRQGSDTQYF	TGTGCCAGTAGTAGACAGGGGTCAGATACGCAGTATTTT
NA	TRBD2	TRBV30	TRBJ2-7	CAFAGTSGTLYEQYF	TGTGCCTTCGCCGGGACTAGCGGGACTCTCTACGAGCAGTACTTC
NA	NA	TRBV7-9	TRBJ2-3	CASSPLGRIPYF	TGTGCCAGCAGCCCACTAGGCCGAATACCGTATTTT
once	NA	TRBV13	TRBJ1-2	CASSLGRRGGDYGYTF	TGTGCCAGCAGCTTAGGCCGCCGGGGAGGTGATTATGGCTACACCTTC
NA	NA	TRBV11-2	TRBJ2-5	CASSLVSQETQYF	TGTGCCAGCAGCTTAGTATCACAAGAGACCCAGTACTTC
NA	NA	TRBV5-1	TRBJ2-1	CASTLTSPAYNEQFF	TGCGCCAGCACCCTTACTAGTCCCGCCTACAATGAGCAGTTCTTC
few	TRBD2	TRBV14	TRBJ2-7	CASSQASGTSGRTYF	TGTGCCAGCAGCCAAGCGTCCGGGACTAGCGGGAGGACGTACTTC
NA	NA	TRBV5-3	TRBJ2-7	CASSLDSGLYEQYF	TGTGCCAGCAGCTTAGATTCCGGACTCTACGAGCAGTACTTC
NA	NA	TRBV10-2	TRBJ1-2	CASSSRLRDGYTF	TGCGCCAGCAGTAGCAGGTTAAGAGATGGCTACACCTTC
NA	NA	TRBV28	TRBJ1-1	CASSPPRVMNTEAFF	TGTGCCAGCAGTCCCCCTAGGGTAATGAACACTGAAGCTTTCTTT
NA	NA	TRBV27	TRBJ2-1	CASSLLTSNEQFF	TGTGCCAGCAGTTTACTCACGAGCAATGAGCAGTTCTTC
few	NA	TRBV7-2	TRBJ2-5	CASSLSMGAGQETQYF	TGTGCCAGCAGCTTAAGTATGGGGGCGGGCCAAGAGACCCAGTACTTC
many	NA	TRBV14	TRBJ2-7	CASSQPLVNYEQYF	TGTGCCAGCAGCCAGCCATTGGTGAACTACGAGCAGTACTTC
NA	NA	TRBV18	TRBJ1-1	CASSPFSYTEAFF	TGTGCCAGCTCACCTTTCAGTTACACTGAAGCTTTCTTT
NA	NA	TRBV16	TRBJ1-2	CASSQREGGYGYTF	TGTGCCAGCAGCCAACGTGAAGGGGGCTATGGCTACACCTTC
NA	TRBD2	TRBV6-1	TRBJ2-7	CASRATSGSYEQYF	TGTGCCAGCAGGGCGACTAGCGGGAGTTACGAGCAGTACTTC
NA	TRBD1	TRBV19	TRBJ2-7	CATMGQGAYEQYF	TGTGCCACAATGGGACAGGGGGCCTACGAGCAGTACTTC
few	NA	TRBV29-1	TRBJ2-3	CSVSPEPTATQYF	TGCAGCGTTTCCCCCGAGCCGACCGCCACGCAGTATTTT
NA	TRBD2	TRBV19	TRBJ2-2	CASSTSSGRAVTGELFF	TGTGCCAGTAGTACCTCTAGCGGGAGGGCCGTAACCGGGGAGCTGTTTTTT